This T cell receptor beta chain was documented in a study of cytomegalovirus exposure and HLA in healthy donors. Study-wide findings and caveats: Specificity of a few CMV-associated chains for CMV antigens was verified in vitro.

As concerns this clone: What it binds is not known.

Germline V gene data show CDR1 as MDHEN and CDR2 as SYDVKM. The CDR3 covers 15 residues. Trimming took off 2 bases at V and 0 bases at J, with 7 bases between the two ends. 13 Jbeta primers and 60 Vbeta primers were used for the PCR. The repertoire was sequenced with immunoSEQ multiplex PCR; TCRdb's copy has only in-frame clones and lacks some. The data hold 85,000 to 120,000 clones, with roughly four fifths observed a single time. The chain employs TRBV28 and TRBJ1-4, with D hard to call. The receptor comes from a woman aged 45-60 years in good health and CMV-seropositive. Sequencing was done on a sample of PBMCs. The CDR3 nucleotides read TGTGCCAGCAGTTTAGCCGGGGCAACTAATGAAAAACTGTTTTTT. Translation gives CASSLAGATNEKLFF.